The entry below gives a single T cell receptor (beta chain) sequence along with its context. The target antigen is unknown. As for time point: pretreatment peripheral blood. The patients' disease, urothelial carcinoma, was locally advanced or metastatic. Each individual provided 1 to 8 samples (taken pretreatment and on-treatment). The sample belongs to a study of PD-L1 blockade in urothelial cancer. Study in general: At 3 weeks after treatment start (second dose) and again at 6 weeks, blood was analyzed. Study findings and constraints: It was durable-benefit patients whose tumor-associated blood clones expanded more at 3 weeks.

Assay used: immunoSEQ multiplex PCR; TCRdb lists only in-frame clones, some missing. The sample holds tens of thousands of clones, roughly four fifths seen once. The V gene end was trimmed by 1 base and the J gene end by 10 bases; junction bases not matched to a gene: 6. Germline V gene data show CDR1 as SNHLY and CDR2 as FYNNEI. This CDR3 is built from 14 residues. The input for sequencing was PBMCs, taken around atezolizumab (anti-PD-L1) treatment. The chain combines TRBV2 with TRBJ1-1, with 10 positions matching TRBD1. This clonotype originated in a man aged 55 to 70 with urothelial cancer. Here the CDR3 reads CASSEGTGGVVAFF. For the CDR3, the DNA is TGTGCCAGCAGTGAAGGGACAGGGGGGGTTGTAGCTTTCTTT.